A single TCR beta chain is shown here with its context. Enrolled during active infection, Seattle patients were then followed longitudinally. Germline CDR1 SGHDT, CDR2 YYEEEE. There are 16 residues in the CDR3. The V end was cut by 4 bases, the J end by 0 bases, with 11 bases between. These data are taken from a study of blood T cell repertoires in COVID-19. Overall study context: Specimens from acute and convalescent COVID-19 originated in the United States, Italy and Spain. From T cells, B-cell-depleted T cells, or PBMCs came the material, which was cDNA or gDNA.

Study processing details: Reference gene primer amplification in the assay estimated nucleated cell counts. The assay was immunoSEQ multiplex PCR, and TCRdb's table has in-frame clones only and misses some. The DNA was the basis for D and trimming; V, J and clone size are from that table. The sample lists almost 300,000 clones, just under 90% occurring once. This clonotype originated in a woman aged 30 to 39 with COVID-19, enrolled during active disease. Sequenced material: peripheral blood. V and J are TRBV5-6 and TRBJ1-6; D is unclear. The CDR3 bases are TGTGCCAGCAGCCCGGACGGGAGCTCCTATAATTCACCCCTCCACTTT. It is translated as CASSPDGSSYNSPLHF.